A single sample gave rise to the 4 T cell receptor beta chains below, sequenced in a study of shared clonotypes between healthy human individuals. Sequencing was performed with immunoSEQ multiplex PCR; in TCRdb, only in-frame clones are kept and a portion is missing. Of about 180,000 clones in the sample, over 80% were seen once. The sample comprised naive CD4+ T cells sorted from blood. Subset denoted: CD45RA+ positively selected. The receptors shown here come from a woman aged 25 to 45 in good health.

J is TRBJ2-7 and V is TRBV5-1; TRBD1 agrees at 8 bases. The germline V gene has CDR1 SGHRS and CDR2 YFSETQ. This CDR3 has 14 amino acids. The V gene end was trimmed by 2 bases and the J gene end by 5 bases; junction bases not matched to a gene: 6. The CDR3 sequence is CASSFQDRGHEQYF. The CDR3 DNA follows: TGCGCCAGCAGCTTCCAAGACAGGGGCCACGAGCAGTACTTC.

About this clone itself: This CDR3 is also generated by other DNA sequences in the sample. The CDR3 DNA follows: TGTGCCAGCAGTAGCACAGATACGCAGTATTTT. Amino acid sequence: CASSSTDTQYF. The rearrangement links TRBV27 to TRBJ2-3; D not resolved. The CDR3 has 11 residues. CDR1 MNHEY and CDR2 SMNVEV come from the germline V gene (reference sequence). Trimming took 5 bases from V and 0 from J, leaving 0 bases between them.

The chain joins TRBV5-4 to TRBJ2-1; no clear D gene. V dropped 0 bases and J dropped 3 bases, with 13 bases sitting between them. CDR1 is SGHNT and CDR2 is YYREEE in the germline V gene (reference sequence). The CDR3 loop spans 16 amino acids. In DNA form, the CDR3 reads TGTGCCAGCAGCTTGGCCGGTGTCGGGTACTACAATGAGCAGTTCTTC. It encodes CASSLAGVGYYNEQFF. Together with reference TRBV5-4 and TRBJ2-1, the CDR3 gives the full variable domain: ETGVTQSPTHLIKTRGQQVTLRCSSQSGHNTVSWYQQALGQGPQFIFQYYREEENGRGNFPPRFSGLQFPNYSSELNVNALELDDSALYLCASSLAGVGYYNEQFFGPGTRLTVL.

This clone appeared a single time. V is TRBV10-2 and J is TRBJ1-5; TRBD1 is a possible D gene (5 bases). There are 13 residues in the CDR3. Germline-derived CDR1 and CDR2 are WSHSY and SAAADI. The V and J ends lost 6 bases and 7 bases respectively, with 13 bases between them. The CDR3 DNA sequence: TGCGCCAGCAGGGGGGGAGGGGAACAGCCCCAGCATTTT. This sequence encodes CASRGGGEQPQHF.